This paragraph reports one TCR beta chain. These data belong to a study of blood T cell repertoires in COVID-19. CDR1 is LNHDA and CDR2 is SQIVND in the germline V gene (reference sequence). Unmatched junction bases numbered 3, after V lost 6 bases and J lost 7 bases. CDR3 length equals 11 residues. TCRdb's table, derived via immunoSEQ multiplex PCR, lists solely in-frame clones and lacks some. This repertoire shows about 360,000 clones, around nine tenths found once; its top ten account for 2.5% to 3.5%. The chain couples TRBV19 to TRBJ2-7, with 7 bases matching TRBD1. Specimen: peripheral blood. This clonotype originated in a human donor in a cohort sampled during active COVID-19. The CDR3 nucleotides are TGTGCCAGTAGATCAGGGGGAGAGCAGTACTTC. It translates to CASRSGGEQYF.